The TCR beta chain described here comes from a study of shared clonotypes between healthy human individuals. Study context: CD4 naive and CD4 memory each took three plates per donor, while CD8 naive took two and CD8 memory one. Study conclusions and caveats: Clonotypes that were shared across a handful of donors made up 4% to 6% of naive CD4 clonotypes. In contrast to clonotypes shared by all four donors, non-shared clonotypes had lower generation probabilities.

The germline V gene encodes CDR1 SGHTA and CDR2 FQGTGA. The CDR3 is 14 amino acids. Trimming pared 5 bases from V and 5 bases from J, leaving 10 bases between. This table comes from immunoSEQ multiplex PCR, and its TCRdb copy is limited to in-frame clones, with some not included. Seen here are under 2,000,000 clones, about 95% observed once, and the top ten hold 1.2%. The naive CD8 population came from CD45RO-negative cells selected for CCR7, without terminally differentiated effector memory CD45RA+ cells. Concerning this clone: Its antigen is not identified.

The specimen was naive CD8+ T cells sorted from blood. The chain links TRBV7-3 to TRBJ1-6, with D possibly being TRBD1 (6 bases). This TCR was sampled from a man younger than 35 in good health. The CDR3 spells CASSQGLDNSPLHF. The DNA for the CDR3 is TGTGCCAGCAGCCAGGGGTTAGATAATTCACCCCTCCACTTT.